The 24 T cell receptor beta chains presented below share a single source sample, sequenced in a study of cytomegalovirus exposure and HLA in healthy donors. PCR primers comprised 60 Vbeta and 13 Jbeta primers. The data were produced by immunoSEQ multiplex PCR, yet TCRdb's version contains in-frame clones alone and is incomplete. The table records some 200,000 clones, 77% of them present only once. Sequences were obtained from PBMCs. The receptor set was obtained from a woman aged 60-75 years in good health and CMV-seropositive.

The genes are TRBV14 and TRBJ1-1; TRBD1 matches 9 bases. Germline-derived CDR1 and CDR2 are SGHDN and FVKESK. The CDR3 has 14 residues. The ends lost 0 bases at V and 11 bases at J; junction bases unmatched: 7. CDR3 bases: TGTGCCAGCAGCCAAGAATGGACAGGGGATTTGGCTTTCTTT. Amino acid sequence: CASSQEWTGDLAFF.

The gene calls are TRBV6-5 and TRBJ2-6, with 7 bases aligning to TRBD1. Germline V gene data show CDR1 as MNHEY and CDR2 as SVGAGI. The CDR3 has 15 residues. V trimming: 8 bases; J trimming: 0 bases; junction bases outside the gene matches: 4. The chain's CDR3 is CASGHRGSGANVLTF. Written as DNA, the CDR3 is TGTGCCAGCGGCCACAGGGGCTCTGGGGCCAACGTCCTGACTTTC.

The CDR3 DNA follows: TGTGCCAGCAGTTTCGGGGGGGCCTTCAATGAGCAGTTCTTC. Translation gives CASSFGGAFNEQFF. This chain uses TRBV9 with TRBJ2-1; 8 nucleotides line up with TRBD2. Germline CDR1 and CDR2: SGDLS and YYNGEE. With V trimmed by 5 bases and J by 6 bases, 7 bases remained unmatched. CDR3 length equals 14 residues.

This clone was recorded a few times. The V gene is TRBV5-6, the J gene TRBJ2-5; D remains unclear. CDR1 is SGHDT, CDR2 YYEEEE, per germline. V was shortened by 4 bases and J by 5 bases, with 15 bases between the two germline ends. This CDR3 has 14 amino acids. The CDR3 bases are TGTGCCAGCAGCACCCGGCGGCTAAGGGAGACCCAGTACTTC. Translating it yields CASSTRRLRETQYF.

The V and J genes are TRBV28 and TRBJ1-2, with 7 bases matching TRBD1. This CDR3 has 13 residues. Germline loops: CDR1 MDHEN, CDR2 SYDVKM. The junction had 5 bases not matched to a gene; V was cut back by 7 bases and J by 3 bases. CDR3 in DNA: TGTGCCAGCACACCGGGACAGCACTATGGCTACACCTTC. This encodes CASTPGQHYGYTF.

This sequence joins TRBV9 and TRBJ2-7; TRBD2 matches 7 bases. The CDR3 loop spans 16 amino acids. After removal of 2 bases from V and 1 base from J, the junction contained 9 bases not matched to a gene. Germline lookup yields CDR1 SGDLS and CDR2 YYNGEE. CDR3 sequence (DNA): TGTGCCAGCAGCGTCGATCTAGCGGCTCAATCCTACGAGCAGTACTTC. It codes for CASSVDLAAQSYEQYF.

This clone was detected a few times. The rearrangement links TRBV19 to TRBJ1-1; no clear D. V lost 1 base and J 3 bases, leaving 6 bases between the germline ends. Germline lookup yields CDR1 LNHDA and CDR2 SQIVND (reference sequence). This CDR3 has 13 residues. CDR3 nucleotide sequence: TGTGCCAGTAGTATAGCGGTGGACACTGAAGCTTTCTTT. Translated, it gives CASSIAVDTEAFF. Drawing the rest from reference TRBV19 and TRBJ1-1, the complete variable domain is DGGITQSPKYLFRKEGQNVTLSCEQNLNHDAMYWYRQDPGQGLRLIYYSQIVNDFQKGDIAEGYSVSREKKESFPLTVTSAQKNPTAFYLCASSIAVDTEAFFGQGTRLTVV.

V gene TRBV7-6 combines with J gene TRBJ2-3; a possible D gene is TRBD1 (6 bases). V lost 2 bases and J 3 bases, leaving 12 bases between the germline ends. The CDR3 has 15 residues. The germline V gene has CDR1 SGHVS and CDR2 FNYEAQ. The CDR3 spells CASSLNNRVTDTQYF. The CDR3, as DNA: TGTGCCAGCAGCTTAAACAACAGGGTGACAGATACGCAGTATTTT.

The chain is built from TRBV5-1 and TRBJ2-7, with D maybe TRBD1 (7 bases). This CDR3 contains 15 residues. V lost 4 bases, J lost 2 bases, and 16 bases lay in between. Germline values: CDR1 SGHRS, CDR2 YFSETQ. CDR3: CASSGRTGQTYEQYF. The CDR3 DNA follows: TGCGCCAGCAGCGGGAGGACAGGTCAAACCTACGAGCAGTACTTC.

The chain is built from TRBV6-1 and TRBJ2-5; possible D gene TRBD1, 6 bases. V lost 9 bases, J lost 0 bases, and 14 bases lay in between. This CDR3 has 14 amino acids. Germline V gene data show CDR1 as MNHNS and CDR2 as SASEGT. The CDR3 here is CASLRGTHQETQYF. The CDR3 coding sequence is TGTGCCAGTCTCCGTGGGACACACCAAGAGACCCAGTACTTC.

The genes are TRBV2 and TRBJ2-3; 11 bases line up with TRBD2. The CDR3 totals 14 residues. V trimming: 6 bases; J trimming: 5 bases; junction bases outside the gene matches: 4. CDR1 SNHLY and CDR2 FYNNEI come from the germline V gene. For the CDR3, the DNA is TGTGCCAGCAGAGTAGCGGGAGGGTTAGATACGCAGTATTTT. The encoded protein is CASRVAGGLDTQYF.

The CDR3 region is CASSLGPGSSTDTQYF. The CDR3 bases are TGTGCCAGCAGCTTGGGGCCAGGGTCAAGCACAGATACGCAGTATTTT. This chain connects TRBV5-4 to TRBJ2-3; tentative D call: TRBD1 (5 bases). V dropped 0 bases and J dropped 0 bases, with 11 bases sitting between them. Germline CDR1 SGHNT, CDR2 YYREEE (reference sequence). CDR3 size: 16 residues.

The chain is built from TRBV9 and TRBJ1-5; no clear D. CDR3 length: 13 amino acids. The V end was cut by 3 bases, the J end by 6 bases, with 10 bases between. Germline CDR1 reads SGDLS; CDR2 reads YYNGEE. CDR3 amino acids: CASSATRGQPQHF. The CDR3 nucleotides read TGTGCCAGCAGCGCCACACGGGGTCAGCCCCAGCATTTT.

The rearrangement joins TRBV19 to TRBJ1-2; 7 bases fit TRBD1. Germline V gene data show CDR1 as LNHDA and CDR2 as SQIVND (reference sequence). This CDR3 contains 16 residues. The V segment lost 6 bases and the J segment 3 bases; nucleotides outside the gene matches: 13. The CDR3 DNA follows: TGTGCCAGTAGAAACCCCGGGACAGCCCCTGACTATGGCTACACCTTC. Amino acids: CASRNPGTAPDYGYTF.

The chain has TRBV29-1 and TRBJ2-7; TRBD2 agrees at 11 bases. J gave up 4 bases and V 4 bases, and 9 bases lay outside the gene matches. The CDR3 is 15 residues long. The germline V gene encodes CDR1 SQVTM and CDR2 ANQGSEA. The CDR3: CSVGGLAGFGYEQYF. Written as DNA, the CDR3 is TGCAGCGTTGGAGGACTAGCGGGTTTTGGGTACGAGCAGTACTTC.

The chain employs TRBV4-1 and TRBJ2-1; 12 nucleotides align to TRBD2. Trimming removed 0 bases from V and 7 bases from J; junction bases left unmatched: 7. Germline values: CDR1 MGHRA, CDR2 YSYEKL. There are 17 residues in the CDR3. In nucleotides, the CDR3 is TGCGCCAGCAGCCAAGAGGAGATGACTAGCGGGAGTAATGAGCAGTTCTTC. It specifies CASSQEEMTSGSNEQFF.

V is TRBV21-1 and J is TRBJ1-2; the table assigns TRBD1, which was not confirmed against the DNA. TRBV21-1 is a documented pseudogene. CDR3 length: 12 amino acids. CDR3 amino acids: CASPKGPEGYTF. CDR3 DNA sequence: TGTGCCAGCCCAAAGGGGCCAGAAGGCTACACCTTC.

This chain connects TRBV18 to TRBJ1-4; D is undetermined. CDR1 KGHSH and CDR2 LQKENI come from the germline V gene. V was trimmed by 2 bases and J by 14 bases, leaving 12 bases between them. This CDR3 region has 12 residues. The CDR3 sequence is CASSPEGSRLFF. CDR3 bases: TGTGCCAGCTCACCAGAGGGATCGAGGCTGTTTTTT. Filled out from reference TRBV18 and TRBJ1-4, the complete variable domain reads NAGVMQNPRHLVRRRGQEARLRCSPMKGHSHVYWYRQLPEEGLKFMVYLQKENIIDESGMPKERFSAEFPKEGPSILRIQQVVRGDSAAYFCASSPEGSRLFFGSGTQLSVL.

In DNA form, the CDR3 reads TGCGCCAGCAACGTAGACCCCTCGACAGGGGCTAACTATGGCTACACCTTC. Amino acids: CASNVDPSTGANYGYTF. The V and J genes are TRBV5-1 and TRBJ1-2; the match to TRBD1 covers 8 bases. The J segment lost 0 bases and the V segment lost 6 bases, leaving 13 bases of the junction unmatched. CDR3 size: 17 residues. CDR1 and CDR2 from the germline V gene are SGHRS and YFSETQ.

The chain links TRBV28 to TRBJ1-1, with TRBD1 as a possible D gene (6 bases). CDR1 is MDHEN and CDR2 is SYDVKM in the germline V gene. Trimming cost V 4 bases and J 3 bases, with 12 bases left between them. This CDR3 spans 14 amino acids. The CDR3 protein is CASSSSTGHTEAFF. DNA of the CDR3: TGTGCCAGCAGTTCCTCAACAGGGCACACTGAAGCTTTCTTT. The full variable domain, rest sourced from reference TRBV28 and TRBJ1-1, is DVKVTQSSRYLVKRTGEKVFLECVQDMDHENMFWYRQDPGLGLRLIYFSYDVKMKEKGDIPEGYSVSREKKERFSLILESASTNQTSMYLCASSSSTGHTEAFFGQGTRLTVV.

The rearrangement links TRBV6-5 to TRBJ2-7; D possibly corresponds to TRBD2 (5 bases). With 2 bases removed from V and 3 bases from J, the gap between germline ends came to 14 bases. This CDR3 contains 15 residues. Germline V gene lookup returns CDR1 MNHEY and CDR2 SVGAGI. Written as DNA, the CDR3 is TGTGCCAGCAGTTACGGGAGTAACCGACTCTACGAGCAGTACTTC. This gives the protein CASSYGSNRLYEQYF.

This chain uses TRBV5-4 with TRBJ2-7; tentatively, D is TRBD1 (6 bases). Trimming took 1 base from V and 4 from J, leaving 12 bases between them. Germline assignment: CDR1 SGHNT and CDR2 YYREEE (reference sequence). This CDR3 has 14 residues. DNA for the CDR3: TGTGCCAGCAGCTTGCGGCAGGGGTTGTACGAGCAGTACTTC. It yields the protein CASSLRQGLYEQYF.

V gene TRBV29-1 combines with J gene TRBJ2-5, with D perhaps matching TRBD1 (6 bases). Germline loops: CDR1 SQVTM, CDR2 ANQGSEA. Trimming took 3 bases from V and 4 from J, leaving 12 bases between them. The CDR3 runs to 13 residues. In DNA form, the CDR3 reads TGCAGCGTTGATGGGGGCACAAGAGAGACCCAGTACTTC. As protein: CSVDGGTRETQYF.

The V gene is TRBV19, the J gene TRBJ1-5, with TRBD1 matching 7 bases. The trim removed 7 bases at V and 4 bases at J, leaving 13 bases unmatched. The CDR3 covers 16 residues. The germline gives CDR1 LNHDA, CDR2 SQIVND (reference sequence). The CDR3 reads CASTFAGQERNQPQHF. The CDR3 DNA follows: TGTGCCAGTACCTTCGCCGGACAGGAGAGGAATCAGCCCCAGCATTTT.